This T cell receptor (beta chain) was retrieved from a study of cytomegalovirus exposure and HLA in healthy donors. Study overall: Around 180 million T cells yielded fewer than 120 million unique TCR beta sequences in earlier analysis.

13 Jbeta primers and 60 Vbeta primers were used for the PCR. TCRdb's copy holds only in-frame clones and misses some; the assay was immunoSEQ multiplex PCR. The sample yields fewer than 200,000 clones, 80% seen once. Concerning this clone itself: Its antigen remains unidentified.

Study-level results: Clonal expansion, a later analysis showed, was greater in HLA-associated TCR beta chains than in equally common others.

Per the germline V gene, CDR1 is LNHDA and CDR2 is SQIVND (reference sequence). Trimming at V came to 10 bases and at J to 7 bases, leaving 14 bases not matched to a gene. The CDR3 spans 14 residues. Sequences were obtained from PBMCs. The source is a man between 18 and 35 years old in good health and CMV-seropositive. This rearrangement joins TRBV19 to TRBJ1-2; 8 nucleotides align to TRBD1. The CDR3 DNA reads as TGTGCCACGTCCCGAGGACAGGGAATTTTTGGCTACACCTTC. Its protein product is CATSRGQGIFGYTF.